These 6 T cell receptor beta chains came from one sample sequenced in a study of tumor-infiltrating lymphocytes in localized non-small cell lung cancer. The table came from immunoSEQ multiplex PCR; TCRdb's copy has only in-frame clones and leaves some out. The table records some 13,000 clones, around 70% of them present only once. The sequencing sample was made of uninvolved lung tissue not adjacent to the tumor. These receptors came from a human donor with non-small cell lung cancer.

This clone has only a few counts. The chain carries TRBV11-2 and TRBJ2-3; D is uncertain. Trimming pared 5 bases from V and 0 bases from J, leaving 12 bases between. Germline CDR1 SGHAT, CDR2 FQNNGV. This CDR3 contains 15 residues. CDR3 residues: CASSPWQSSTDTQYF. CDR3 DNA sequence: TGTGCCAGCAGCCCCTGGCAGTCGAGCACAGATACGCAGTATTTT.

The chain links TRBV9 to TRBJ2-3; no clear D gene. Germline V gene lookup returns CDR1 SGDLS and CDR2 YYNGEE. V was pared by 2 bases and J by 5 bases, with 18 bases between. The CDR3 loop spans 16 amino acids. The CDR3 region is CASSVGSWQSEDTQYF. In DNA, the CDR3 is TGTGCCAGCAGCGTGGGGTCTTGGCAGTCTGAAGATACGCAGTATTTT.

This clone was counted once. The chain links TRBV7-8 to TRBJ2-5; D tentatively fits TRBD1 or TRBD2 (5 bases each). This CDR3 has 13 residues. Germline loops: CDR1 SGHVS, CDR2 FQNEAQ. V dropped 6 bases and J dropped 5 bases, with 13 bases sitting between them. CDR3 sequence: CASRRSEGETQYF. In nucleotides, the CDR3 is TGTGCCAGCAGACGGAGTGAGGGGGAGACCCAGTACTTC.

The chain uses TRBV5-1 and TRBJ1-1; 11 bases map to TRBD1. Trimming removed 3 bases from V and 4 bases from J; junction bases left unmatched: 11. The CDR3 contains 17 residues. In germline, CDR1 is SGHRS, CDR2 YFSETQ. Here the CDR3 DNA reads TGCGCCAGCAGCTCCTCCGCTCGGACAGGGGGCCGCACTGAAGCTTTCTTT. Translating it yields CASSSSARTGGRTEAFF.

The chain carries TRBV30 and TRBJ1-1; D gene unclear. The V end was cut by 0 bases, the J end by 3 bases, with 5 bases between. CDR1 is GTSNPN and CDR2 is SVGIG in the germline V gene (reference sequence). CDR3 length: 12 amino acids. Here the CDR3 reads CAWSVIYTEAFF. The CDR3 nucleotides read TGTGCCTGGAGTGTAATATACACTGAAGCTTTCTTT.

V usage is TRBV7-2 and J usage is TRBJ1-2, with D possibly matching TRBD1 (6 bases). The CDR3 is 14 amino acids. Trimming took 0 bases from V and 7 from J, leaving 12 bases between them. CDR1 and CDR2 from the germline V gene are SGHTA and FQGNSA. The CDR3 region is CASSLAWQGTGYTF. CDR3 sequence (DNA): TGTGCCAGCAGCTTAGCTTGGCAGGGGACTGGCTACACCTTC. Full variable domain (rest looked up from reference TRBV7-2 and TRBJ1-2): GAGVSQSPSNKVTEKGKDVELRCDPISGHTALYWYRQSLGQGLEFLIYFQGNSAPDKSGLPSDRFSAERTGGSVSTLTIQRTQQEDSAVYLCASSLAWQGTGYTFGSGTRLTVV.